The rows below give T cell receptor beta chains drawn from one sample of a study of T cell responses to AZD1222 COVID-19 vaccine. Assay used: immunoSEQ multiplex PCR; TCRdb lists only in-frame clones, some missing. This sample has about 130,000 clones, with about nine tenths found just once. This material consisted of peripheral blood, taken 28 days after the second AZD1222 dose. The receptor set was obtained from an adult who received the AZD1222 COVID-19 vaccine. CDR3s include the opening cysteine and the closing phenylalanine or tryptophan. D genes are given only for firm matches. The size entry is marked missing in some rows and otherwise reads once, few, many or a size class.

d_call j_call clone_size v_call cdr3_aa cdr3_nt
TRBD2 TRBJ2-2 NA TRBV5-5 CASSLSGRRTGELFF TGTGCCAGCAGCTTAAGCGGGAGGCGCACCGGGGAGCTGTTTTTT
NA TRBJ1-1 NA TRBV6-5 CASNNRDLNTEAFF TGTGCCAGCAACAACAGGGACCTGAACACTGAAGCTTTCTTT
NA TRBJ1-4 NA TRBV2 CASRWGAKEKLFF TGTGCCAGCCGTTGGGGGGCAAAAGAAAAACTGTTTTTT
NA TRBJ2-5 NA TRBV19 CASSMKRTGETQYF TGTGCCAGTAGTATGAAGAGGACGGGGGAGACCCAGTACTTC
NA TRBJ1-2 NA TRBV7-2 CASSLRDITGGYTF TGTGCCAGCAGCTTAAGGGACATAACGGGAGGCTACACCTTC
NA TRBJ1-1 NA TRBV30 CAWSARVGEAFF TGTGCCTGGAGTGCTCGGGTGGGTGAAGCTTTCTTT
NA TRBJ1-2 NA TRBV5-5 CASSLGQTYGYTF TGTGCCAGCAGCTTAGGGCAGACCTATGGCTACACCTTC
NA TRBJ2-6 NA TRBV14 CASSKGKLRAAPSGANVLTF TGTGCCAGCAGCAAAGGGAAACTCAGGGCGGCTCCCTCTGGGGCCAACGTCCTGACTTTC
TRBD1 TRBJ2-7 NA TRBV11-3 CASSSHDRGATLDEQYF TGTGCCAGCAGCTCACATGACAGGGGGGCCACGTTGGACGAGCAGTACTTC
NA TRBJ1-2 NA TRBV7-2 CASSLPEVWRYYGYTF TGTGCCAGCAGCTTACCCGAGGTATGGCGGTACTATGGCTACACCTTC
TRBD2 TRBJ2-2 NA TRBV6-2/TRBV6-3 CASSYGVVASGRSRTGELFF TGTGCCAGCAGTTATGGAGTGGTGGCTAGCGGGAGGTCGAGGACCGGGGAGCTGTTTTTT
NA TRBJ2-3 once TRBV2 CASTESTDTQYF TGTGCCAGCACTGAAAGCACAGATACGCAGTATTTT
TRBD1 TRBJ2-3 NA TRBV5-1 CASSWTGSSTDTQYF TGCGCCAGCAGCTGGACAGGCTCTAGCACAGATACGCAGTATTTT
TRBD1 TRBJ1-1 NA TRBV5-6 CASSSTGQGAFF TGTGCCAGCAGCTCAACGGGACAGGGAGCTTTCTTT